The present T cell receptor beta chain was sequenced within a study of CD8 T cells in ankylosing spondylitis. Notes on the study in general: Characteristic of ankylosing spondylitis blood, it appeared, was a TCR beta motif comprising about 8 highly homologous variants.

Via MiXCR, TCRdb re-called the 5' RACE reads, giving one row per CDR3 protein. The data contain almost 400,000 distinct CDR3 sequences, around 24% of them singletons. Note on this clonotype: Its antigen is as yet unknown.

The CDR3 sequence is 15 residues long. V shed 6 bases and J shed 7 bases, with 18 bases lying between them. The specimen was blood, either unsorted or a sorted T cell fraction (not recorded which). This TCR came from a male donor with ankylosing spondylitis. The chain links TRBV12-3 or TRBV12-4 to TRBJ2-2, with a weak D call TRBD2 (6 bases). Written as DNA, the CDR3 is TGTGCCAGCAGCCGCTACTCTAGCGAGGTCGGGGAGCTGTTTTTT. As protein: CASSRYSSEVGELFF.